This record looks at one T cell receptor beta chain sequence and its context. Its antigen is unknown. Unique molecular identifiers were used to barcode this TCRbeta library. Via MiXCR, TCRdb re-called the PCR reads, giving one row per CDR3 protein. The repertoire consists of about 980,000 distinct CDR3 sequences, with around 30% occurring once and the leading ten covering about 28%. These data originate in a study of T-cell reconstitution after alpha-beta-depleted transplantation in children. This CDR3 contains 15 residues. Germline lookup yields CDR1 DFQATT and CDR2 SNEGSKA (reference sequence). V gave up 6 bases and J gave up 1 base; unmatched junction bases: 7. Findings of the study overall: The study reportedly traced alpha-beta T cells about two months after transplant to several hundred expanded graft clones. Newly produced T cells mostly accounted for T-cell counts and diversity one year post-transplant. From surviving recipient T cells and thymic progenitors came the high day-60 TCRbeta diversity observed in some patients.

The chain uses TRBV20-1 and TRBJ2-3; 10 positions agree with TRBD2. The sequence was obtained from a boy under two years old who had a stem cell transplant for SCID, so the T cells may come from the graft donor. The input for sequencing was PBMCs, mostly from graft donor cells, taken 360 days after TCRalphabeta/CD19-depleted stem cell transplant. DNA of the CDR3: TGCAGTGCCGTCCCAGGGACTAGCGGCACAGATACGCAGTATTTT. Translated: CSAVPGTSGTDTQYF.